This passage covers 15 T cell receptor beta chains from one sample sequenced in a study of shared clonotypes between healthy human individuals. TCRdb's table, derived via immunoSEQ multiplex PCR, lists solely in-frame clones and lacks some. The data show about 2.2 million clones, around 95% seen once. Naivety among CD8 cells was defined by CD45RO negativity and positive CCR7 selection, thereby excluding terminally differentiated effector memory CD45RA+ cells. Material: naive CD8+ T cells from PBMCs. The receptors derive from a man younger than 30 in good health. Some clones in this sample may be carry-over from other donors' samples.

The rearrangement uses TRBV9 and TRBJ2-3; 8 bases align to TRBD1. Germline trimming cut 4 bases from V and 2 bases from J; bases unmatched to any gene: 6. In germline, CDR1 is SGDLS, CDR2 YYNGEE. The CDR3 covers 15 residues. The CDR3 is CASSTGTGNTDTQYF. The DNA for the CDR3 is TGTGCCAGCAGCACCGGGACAGGCAACACAGATACGCAGTATTTT. Full variable domain (rest looked up from reference TRBV9 and TRBJ2-3): DSGVTQTPKHLITATGQRVTLRCSPRSGDLSVYWYQQSLDQGLQFLIQYYNGEERAKGNILERFSAQQFPDLHSELNLSSLELGDSALYFCASSTGTGNTDTQYFGPGTRLTVL.

The V gene is TRBV7-9, the J gene TRBJ2-3, with D maybe TRBD2 (5 bases). In germline, CDR1 is SEHNR, CDR2 FQNEAQ (reference sequence). The ends were cut back, 5 bases at V and 2 bases at J, with 17 bases in the middle. This CDR3 has 16 amino acids. The CDR3 DNA sequence: TGTGCCAGCAGCGGGTCCCTAGCACCCCACACAGATACGCAGTATTTT. This translates into CASSGSLAPHTDTQYF.

The chain joins TRBV27 to TRBJ2-3; 7 nucleotides match TRBD2. Germline V CDR1 and CDR2: MNHEY, SMNVEV (reference sequence). V was pared by 5 bases and J by 3 bases, with 8 bases of the junction left unmatched. The CDR3 extends over 15 amino acids. The CDR3 reads CASSPLAMRTDTQYF. Written as DNA, the CDR3 is TGTGCCAGCAGTCCACTAGCGATGAGGACAGATACGCAGTATTTT.

The chain combines TRBV28 with TRBJ2-5; 9 positions agree with TRBD1. The germline gives CDR1 MDHEN, CDR2 SYDVKM. This CDR3 is built from 17 residues. The V gene end was trimmed by 5 bases and the J gene end by 4 bases; junction bases not matched to a gene: 14. The CDR3, as DNA: TGTGCCAGCAGTATTAATACCGGGACAGGGTACGGAGAGACCCAGTACTTC. The encoded protein is CASSINTGTGYGETQYF.

The chain recombines TRBV27 with TRBJ2-1, with 9 bases that match TRBD2. The CDR3 spans 16 residues. Germline V gene lookup returns CDR1 MNHEY and CDR2 SMNVEV (reference sequence). V lost 1 base to trimming and J lost 8 bases; unmatched junction nucleotides: 9. CDR3 DNA sequence: TGTGCCAGCAGTTTATTAGCGGGAGTATCGGTCGATGAGCAGTTCTTC. Its translation: CASSLLAGVSVDEQFF.

This chain uses TRBV28 with TRBJ2-7; 8 nucleotides align to TRBD1. J was trimmed by 6 bases and V by 5 bases; bases with no gene match: 9. CDR1 is MDHEN, CDR2 SYDVKM, per germline. The CDR3 is made up of 14 amino acids. As DNA, the CDR3 is TGTGCCAGCAGTCCTGGGACAGGCTCCACCGAGCAGTACTTC. Translated: CASSPGTGSTEQYF.

The rearrangement links TRBV27 to TRBJ1-1; D possibly corresponds to TRBD1 (5 bases). V lost 5 bases, J lost 6 bases, and 16 bases lay in between. The CDR3 has 14 residues. CDR1 and CDR2 from the germline V gene are MNHEY and SMNVEV (reference sequence). CDR3 sequence reads: CASSQQPVGAEAFF. The CDR3 DNA sequence: TGTGCCAGCAGTCAACAGCCCGTGGGGGCTGAAGCTTTCTTT.

CDR3 DNA: TGTGCCAGCAGCGTCCGGGACTACCCCTACAATGAGCAGTTCTTC. This gives the protein CASSVRDYPYNEQFF. V and J are TRBV9 and TRBJ2-1; 7 nucleotides line up with TRBD2. There are 15 residues in the CDR3. The ends lost 2 bases at V and 2 bases at J; junction bases unmatched: 4. Germline assignment: CDR1 SGDLS and CDR2 YYNGEE.

V and J are TRBV7-9 and TRBJ2-1, with a tentative D call TRBD1 (5 bases). V was cut by 1 base and J by 7 bases, with 14 bases left in between. From germline, CDR1 is SEHNR and CDR2 FQNEAQ (reference sequence). The length of the CDR3 is 15 residues. The CDR3 nucleotides read TGTGCCAGCAGCTTAGGCGAAGGGGTCTGGAATGAGCAGTTCTTC. Amino acids: CASSLGEGVWNEQFF.

This chain links TRBV6-5 with TRBJ1-1; no firm D call. Per germline, CDR1 MNHEY and CDR2 SVGAGI. V shed 0 bases and J shed 1 base, with 9 bases lying between them. The CDR3 spans 15 residues. The CDR3: CASSYSTTPNTEAFF. As DNA, the CDR3 is TGTGCCAGCAGTTACTCGACTACCCCGAACACTGAAGCTTTCTTT.

The rearrangement links TRBV7-8 to TRBJ2-2; D gene unclear. The CDR3 spans 13 residues. CDR1 is SGHVS, CDR2 FQNEAQ, per germline. V lost 5 bases to trimming and J lost 8 bases, with 12 bases between them. CDR3 residues: CASSQSRFGELFF. The CDR3 region has the DNA TGTGCCAGCAGCCAAAGCAGATTTGGGGAGCTGTTTTTT.

The genes are TRBV28 and TRBJ2-7, with 7 bases lining up with TRBD1. J was trimmed by 3 bases and V by 3 bases; bases with no gene match: 2. CDR1 is MDHEN and CDR2 is SYDVKM in the germline V gene. The CDR3 spans 13 residues. CDR3 region: CASSFGTDYEQYF. The CDR3 bases are TGTGCCAGCAGTTTCGGGACAGACTACGAGCAGTACTTC.

The chain recombines TRBV15 with TRBJ1-4, with D perhaps matching TRBD1 (6 bases). Trimming took 0 bases from V and 1 from J, leaving 18 bases between them. Germline lookup yields CDR1 LNHNV and CDR2 YYDKDF (reference sequence). The CDR3 is 19 amino acids. CDR3 loop: CATSREDVWGGETNEKLFF. CDR3 DNA sequence: TGTGCCACCAGCAGAGAGGATGTTTGGGGGGGCGAAACTAATGAAAAACTGTTTTTT.

The sample holds one count of this clone. The genes are TRBV4-2 and TRBJ2-7, with 8 bases matching TRBD1. This CDR3 has 15 residues. V lost 0 bases to trimming and J lost 2 bases; unmatched junction nucleotides: 3. Germline V gives CDR1 LGHNA, CDR2 YNFKEQ. The CDR3 sequence is CASSQDLGQAYEQYF. Here the CDR3 DNA reads TGTGCCAGCAGCCAAGATCTGGGACAGGCCTACGAGCAGTACTTC.

The chain links TRBV27 to TRBJ1-5; 7 bases fit TRBD1. From germline, CDR1 is MNHEY and CDR2 SMNVEV (reference sequence). The V and J ends lost 2 bases and 2 bases, in that order; junction bases with no gene match: 3. The CDR3 spans 15 residues. The CDR3: CASSLVRGGNQPQHF. The CDR3 DNA reads TGTGCCAGCAGTTTAGTCAGGGGGGGCAATCAGCCCCAGCATTTT.